Below, 26 T cell receptor beta chains from the same sample are listed, as sequenced in a study of cytomegalovirus exposure and HLA in healthy donors. Data came from immunoSEQ multiplex PCR; TCRdb stores just in-frame clones and leaves some out. The table lists over 100,000 clones, about 90% of them singletons. What was sequenced was PBMCs. These receptors all come from a man between 25 and 39 years old in good health and CMV-seronegative.

This clone was counted between two and nine times. The CDR3 loop is CADSGGFTF. The DNA of the CDR3 is TGCGCGGACAGTGGCGGATTCACCTTC. The chain is built from TRBV10-2 and TRBJ1-2; TRBD1 might be the D (6 bases). There are 9 residues in the CDR3. Per the germline V gene, CDR1 is WSHSY and CDR2 is SAAADI.

The chain employs TRBV5-6 and TRBJ2-6; unclear D gene. Trimming pared 0 bases from V and 8 bases from J, leaving 9 bases between. This CDR3 has 14 residues. CDR1 and CDR2 (germline): SGHDT, YYEEEE. The CDR3 DNA reads as TGTGCCAGCAGCTTGGGCGGCCGCCCCAACGTCCTGACTTTC. Translated: CASSLGGRPNVLTF.

The table lists this clone with a count of one. The V call is TRBV11-2, the J call TRBJ1-6; D remains unclear. V was shortened by 0 bases and J by 6 bases, with 21 bases between the two germline ends. The germline CDR1 and CDR2 sequences are SGHAT and FQNNGV. The CDR3 loop spans 19 amino acids. The CDR3 sequence: CASSLDSVRRTNFNSPLHF. The CDR3 nucleotides read TGTGCCAGCAGCTTAGATAGTGTCCGACGGACTAATTTTAATTCACCCCTCCACTTT.

This chain uses TRBV19 with TRBJ2-7; D gene ambiguous. The CDR3 consists of 14 residues. With 0 bases removed from V and 3 bases from J, the gap between germline ends came to 9 bases. Germline CDR1 LNHDA, CDR2 SQIVND (reference sequence). CDR3 DNA: TGTGCCAGTAGTATAGATCACACGTACTACGAGCAGTACTTC. Its translation is CASSIDHTYYEQYF. Complete variable domain (other parts from reference TRBV19 and TRBJ2-7): DGGITQSPKYLFRKEGQNVTLSCEQNLNHDAMYWYRQDPGQGLRLIYYSQIVNDFQKGDIAEGYSVSREKKESFPLTVTSAQKNPTAFYLCASSIDHTYYEQYFGPGTRLTVT.

The rearrangement joins TRBV5-4 to TRBJ2-7; 10 nucleotides agree with TRBD1. This CDR3 is 15 amino acids long. Trimming at V came to 4 bases and at J to 7 bases, leaving 11 bases not matched to a gene. Per the germline V gene, CDR1 is SGHNT and CDR2 is YYREEE (reference sequence). CDR3 coding DNA: TGTGCCAGCAGCCGAACCGGGACAGGGGTCGAAGAGCAGTACTTC. It yields the protein CASSRTGTGVEEQYF. Full variable domain (remainder filled in from reference TRBV5-4 and TRBJ2-7): ETGVTQSPTHLIKTRGQQVTLRCSSQSGHNTVSWYQQALGQGPQFIFQYYREEENGRGNFPPRFSGLQFPNYSSELNVNALELDDSALYLCASSRTGTGVEEQYFGPGTRLTVT.

This clone was recorded only once. The genes are TRBV6-5 and TRBJ1-4; the D gene is possibly TRBD1 (5 bases). Germline CDR1 reads MNHEY; CDR2 reads SVGAGI. The ends were cut back, 5 bases at V and 1 base at J, with 11 bases in the middle. The CDR3 is 15 residues long. CDR3 bases: TGTGCCAGCAGTAGGAGGGGTGGAACTAATGAAAAACTGTTTTTT. Translated: CASSRRGGTNEKLFF.

This rearrangement joins TRBV4-2 to TRBJ2-3; 10 bases are a match to TRBD2. The CDR3 covers 15 residues. J was trimmed by 6 bases and V by 0 bases; bases with no gene match: 3. Germline assignment: CDR1 LGHNA and CDR2 YNFKEQ. Written as DNA, the CDR3 is TGTGCCAGCAGCCAAGAGAAGCGGGGGGGCGATACGCAGTATTTT. Translation gives CASSQEKRGGDTQYF.

The table lists this clone with a count of one. This chain joins TRBV9 and TRBJ1-4; 7 bases align to TRBD1. The CDR3 runs to 15 residues. Germline-derived CDR1 and CDR2 are SGDLS and YYNGEE. With 4 bases clipped from V and 0 bases from J, the junction kept 3 bases outside the gene matches. CDR3 sequence reads: CASSPGTATNEKLFF. DNA for the CDR3: TGTGCCAGCAGCCCTGGGACAGCAACTAATGAAAAACTGTTTTTT.

V gene TRBV6-5 combines with J gene TRBJ1-1, with 7 bases matching TRBD1. This CDR3 is 14 amino acids long. V was pared by 6 bases and J by 5 bases, with 9 bases of the junction left unmatched. The germline CDR1 and CDR2 sequences are MNHEY and SVGAGI. In nucleotides, the CDR3 is TGTGCCAGCAGAAAAGACAGGGCGGGGACTGAAGCTTTCTTT. It specifies CASRKDRAGTEAFF.

The count of this clone is one. The chain couples TRBV11-2 to TRBJ1-5; no firm D call. Germline-derived CDR1 and CDR2 are SGHAT and FQNNGV. The V gene lost 3 bases and the J gene lost 0 bases, with 9 bases spanning the gap. The CDR3 has 15 amino acids. The CDR3 reads CASSFQTFSNQPQHF. CDR3 nucleotide sequence: TGTGCCAGCAGCTTTCAGACTTTTAGCAATCAGCCCCAGCATTTT.

The rearrangement uses TRBV6-5 and TRBJ2-5; 7 bases agree with TRBD2. This CDR3 spans 13 amino acids. V lost 8 bases to trimming and J lost 3 bases; unmatched junction nucleotides: 6. CDR1 MNHEY and CDR2 SVGAGI come from the germline V gene. The CDR3 loop is CASGGGNEETQYF. The CDR3 nucleotides read TGTGCCAGCGGGGGGGGGAACGAAGAGACCCAGTACTTC.

V gene TRBV5-1 combines with J gene TRBJ2-2, with a weak D call TRBD1 (6 bases). The CDR3 spans 16 residues. V lost 4 bases, J lost 0 bases, and 13 bases lay in between. Germline-derived CDR1 and CDR2 are SGHRS and YFSETQ. In DNA form, the CDR3 reads TGCGCCAGCAGCGCGGACAGCCGGACGAACACCGGGGAGCTGTTTTTT. Encoded protein: CASSADSRTNTGELFF.

This clone was seen a few times. The CDR3 reads CASTNLQGWGSYEQYF. CDR3 DNA sequence: TGTGCCAGCACCAACCTACAGGGCTGGGGCTCCTACGAGCAGTACTTC. This rearrangement joins TRBV28 to TRBJ2-7; a possible D gene is TRBD1 (6 bases). Germline V gene sequence: CDR1 MDHEN, CDR2 SYDVKM. The CDR3 covers 16 residues. Trimming shortened V by 7 bases and J by 0 bases, and 19 bases separated the two germline ends. The complete variable domain, with remaining parts taken from reference TRBV28 and TRBJ2-7, reads DVKVTQSSRYLVKRTGEKVFLECVQDMDHENMFWYRQDPGLGLRLIYFSYDVKMKEKGDIPEGYSVSREKKERFSLILESASTNQTSMYLCASTNLQGWGSYEQYFGPGTRLTVT.

V usage is TRBV18 and J usage is TRBJ1-4, with D possibly TRBD1 on 5 matching bases. Trimming took 5 bases from V and 8 from J, leaving 15 bases between them. Germline lookup yields CDR1 KGHSH and CDR2 LQKENI. This CDR3 comprises 14 residues. The CDR3: CASSRGGTGEKLFF. CDR3 nucleotides: TGTGCCAGCTCAAGAGGCGGGACGGGCGAAAAACTGTTTTTT.

The rearrangement joins TRBV6-5 to TRBJ1-1; D gene uncertain. Trimming removed 11 bases from V and 0 bases from J, with 13 bases in between. CDR1 MNHEY and CDR2 SVGAGI come from the germline V gene. The CDR3 contains 13 residues. The CDR3 nucleotides read TGTGCCGCGGGTGGACGGATGAACACTGAAGCTTTCTTT. Its protein is CAAGGRMNTEAFF.

The V call is TRBV4-3, the J call TRBJ1-4; 8 positions match TRBD1. The V gene's germline CDR1 is LGHNA and CDR2 YSLEER. J gave up 1 base and V 1 base, and 2 bases lay outside the gene matches. The CDR3 has 16 amino acids. CDR3 sequence reads: CASSQVRGQTNEKLFF. CDR3 coding DNA: TGCGCCAGCAGCCAAGTCAGGGGGCAAACTAATGAAAAACTGTTTTTT.

The V gene is TRBV7-7, the J gene TRBJ2-5; a weak D match, TRBD1 (6 bases). V was cut by 6 bases and J by 1 base, with 15 bases left in between. The germline gives CDR1 SSHAT, CDR2 FNYEAQ (reference sequence). The CDR3 covers 15 residues. The chain's CDR3 is CASSDTTGLQETQYF. The CDR3 nucleotides read TGTGCCAGCAGTGACACAACAGGGCTCCAAGAGACCCAGTACTTC.

The rearrangement joins TRBV10-2 to TRBJ2-7; D is unclear. V gave up 0 bases and J gave up 2 bases, with 5 bases separating them. From germline, CDR1 is WSHSY and CDR2 SAAADI. The CDR3 runs 13 residues. CDR3 sequence: CASSESSPYEQYF. The CDR3, as DNA: TGCGCCAGCAGTGAGTCCTCTCCCTACGAGCAGTACTTC.

The chain has TRBV6-5 and TRBJ2-1; TRBD2 might be the D (6 bases). There are 16 residues in the CDR3. Per germline, CDR1 MNHEY and CDR2 SVGAGI. V was clipped by 0 bases and J by 3 bases, with 12 bases between them. Here the CDR3 DNA reads TGTGCCAGCAGTTACTCATGGACGGGAGTCTACAATGAGCAGTTCTTC. This sequence encodes CASSYSWTGVYNEQFF.

The sample holds one count of this clone. The rearrangement links TRBV5-6 to TRBJ1-4, with D perhaps TRBD1 (5 bases). There are 14 residues in the CDR3. Germline CDR1 is SGHDT and CDR2 is YYEEEE. V gave up 6 bases and J gave up 7 bases, with 16 bases separating them. The CDR3 loop reads CASTVQGSGEKLFF. The CDR3 DNA sequence: TGTGCCAGCACCGTTCAGGGTTCGGGTGAAAAACTGTTTTTT.

The V and J genes are TRBV7-9 and TRBJ1-1, with D possibly matching TRBD1 (5 bases). The germline V and J ends were trimmed by 5 bases and 11 bases, with 15 bases remaining between them. Per the germline V gene, CDR1 is SEHNR and CDR2 is FQNEAQ (reference sequence). CDR3 length equals 12 residues. The CDR3 reads CASSPTGRVAFF. Written as DNA, the CDR3 is TGTGCCAGCAGCCCCACGGGCAGGGTGGCTTTCTTT.

The CDR3 here is CASSRVGRVDEQFF. CDR3 bases: TGCGCCAGCAGCCGGGTAGGGAGGGTCGATGAGCAGTTCTTC. The J gene is TRBJ2-1, the V gene TRBV4-1; 7 bases fit TRBD2. V lost 4 bases and J lost 8; bases outside the gene matches: 8. The germline V gene encodes CDR1 MGHRA and CDR2 YSYEKL. CDR3 length: 14 residues.

The chain couples TRBV15 to TRBJ2-7; D not resolved. Germline lookup yields CDR1 LNHNV and CDR2 YYDKDF (reference sequence). The CDR3 covers 13 residues. Trimming pared 3 bases from V and 6 bases from J, leaving 12 bases between. The CDR3 loop is CATSSRPGPEQYF. Here the CDR3 DNA reads TGTGCCACCAGCAGTCGGCCAGGCCCCGAGCAGTACTTC.

The table lists this clone with a count of one. This chain links TRBV5-4 with TRBJ1-1; 10 nucleotides align to TRBD1. Germline assignment: CDR1 SGHNT and CDR2 YYREEE (reference sequence). The ends lost 3 bases at V and 4 bases at J; junction bases unmatched: 12. The length of the CDR3 is 17 residues. The CDR3 sequence is CASSSTGGAPMGTEAFF. The CDR3 DNA reads TGTGCCAGCAGCTCGACAGGGGGCGCTCCAATGGGCACTGAAGCTTTCTTT.

This chain uses TRBV12-2 with TRBJ2-7; the DNA was not used to check the table's D call, TRBD1. TRBV12-2 is classified as a pseudogene. The CDR3 totals 15 residues. CDR3 amino acids: CASRYDRGPPFEQYF. The CDR3 coding sequence is TGTGCAAGTCGCTATGACAGGGGGCCCCCCTTTGAGCAGTACTTC.

This chain joins TRBV18 and TRBJ2-7; D call uncertain. The CDR3 spans 16 residues. Per the germline V gene, CDR1 is KGHSH and CDR2 is LQKENI. The germline V and J ends were trimmed by 0 bases and 0 bases, with 12 bases remaining between them. The CDR3 reads CASSPPSPASSYEQYF. In DNA, the CDR3 is TGTGCCAGCTCACCACCTTCTCCCGCGAGCTCCTACGAGCAGTACTTC.